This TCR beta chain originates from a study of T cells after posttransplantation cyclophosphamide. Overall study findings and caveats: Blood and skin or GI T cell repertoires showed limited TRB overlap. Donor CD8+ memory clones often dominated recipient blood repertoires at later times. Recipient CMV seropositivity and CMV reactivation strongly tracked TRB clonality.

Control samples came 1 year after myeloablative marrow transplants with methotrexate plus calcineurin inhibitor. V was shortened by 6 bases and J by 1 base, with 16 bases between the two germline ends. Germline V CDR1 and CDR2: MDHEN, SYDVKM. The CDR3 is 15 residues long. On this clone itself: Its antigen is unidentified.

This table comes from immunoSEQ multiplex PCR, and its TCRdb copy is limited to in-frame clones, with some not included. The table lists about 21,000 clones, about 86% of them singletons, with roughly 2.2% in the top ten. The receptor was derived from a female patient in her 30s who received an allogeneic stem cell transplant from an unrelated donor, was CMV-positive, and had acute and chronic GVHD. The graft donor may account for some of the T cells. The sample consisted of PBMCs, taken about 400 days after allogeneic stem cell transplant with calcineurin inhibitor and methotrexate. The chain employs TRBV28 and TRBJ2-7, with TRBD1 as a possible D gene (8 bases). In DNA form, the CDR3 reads TGTGCCAGCAGCCTGGCGGGGGACAGGTCCTACGAGCAGTACTTC. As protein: CASSLAGDRSYEQYF. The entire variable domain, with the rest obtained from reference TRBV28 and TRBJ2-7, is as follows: DVKVTQSSRYLVKRTGEKVFLECVQDMDHENMFWYRQDPGLGLRLIYFSYDVKMKEKGDIPEGYSVSREKKERFSLILESASTNQTSMYLCASSLAGDRSYEQYFGPGTRLTVT.